This TCR beta chain was profiled in a study of cytomegalovirus exposure and HLA in healthy donors. Losses at the gene ends were 6 bases for V and 0 bases for J; bases not matched to a gene: 8. The CDR3 extends over 16 amino acids. Germline values: CDR1 ENHRY, CDR2 SYGVKD. The PCR ran on 60 Vbeta and 13 Jbeta primers. The table came from immunoSEQ multiplex PCR; TCRdb's copy has only in-frame clones and leaves some out. The sample has fewer than 100,000 clones; under 80% are singletons. The chain combines TRBV10-3 with TRBJ2-1, with 7 positions matching TRBD2. The sequence came from a man aged 35 to 55 in good health and CMV-seronegative. Sample: PBMCs. This CDR3 is CAISETSASSYNEQFF. CDR3 in DNA: TGTGCCATCAGCGAAACTAGCGCGAGCTCCTACAATGAGCAGTTCTTC.